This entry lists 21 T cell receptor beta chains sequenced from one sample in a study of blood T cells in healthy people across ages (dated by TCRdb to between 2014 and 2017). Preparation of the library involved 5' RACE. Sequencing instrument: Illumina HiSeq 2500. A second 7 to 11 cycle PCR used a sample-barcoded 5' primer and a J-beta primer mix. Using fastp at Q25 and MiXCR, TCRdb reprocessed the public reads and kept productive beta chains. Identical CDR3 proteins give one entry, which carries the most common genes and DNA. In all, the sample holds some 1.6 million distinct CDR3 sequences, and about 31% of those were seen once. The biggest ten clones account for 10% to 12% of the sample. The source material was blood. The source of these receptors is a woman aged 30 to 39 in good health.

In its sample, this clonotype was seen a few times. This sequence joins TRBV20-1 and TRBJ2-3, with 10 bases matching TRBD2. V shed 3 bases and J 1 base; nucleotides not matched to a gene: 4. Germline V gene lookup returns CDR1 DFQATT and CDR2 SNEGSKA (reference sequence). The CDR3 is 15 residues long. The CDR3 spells CSASSGRAGTDTQYF. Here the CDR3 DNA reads TGCAGTGCTAGCAGCGGGAGGGCCGGCACAGATACGCAGTATTTT.

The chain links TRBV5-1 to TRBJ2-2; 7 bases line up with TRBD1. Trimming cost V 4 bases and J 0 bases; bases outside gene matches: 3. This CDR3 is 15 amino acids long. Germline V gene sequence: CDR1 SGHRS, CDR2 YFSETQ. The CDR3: CASSQGQPNTGELFF. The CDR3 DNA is TGCGCCAGCAGCCAGGGACAGCCGAACACCGGGGAGCTGTTTTTT.

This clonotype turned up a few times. Here the CDR3 DNA reads TGTGCCAGCTCACCATTGGGACAGGGAAGCGCAGATACGCAGTATTTT. This translates into CASSPLGQGSADTQYF. The rearrangement joins TRBV18 to TRBJ2-3, with TRBD1 matching over 9 bases. With 2 bases clipped from V and 4 bases from J, the junction kept 7 bases outside the gene matches. This CDR3 comprises 16 residues. Germline CDR1 is KGHSH and CDR2 is LQKENI.

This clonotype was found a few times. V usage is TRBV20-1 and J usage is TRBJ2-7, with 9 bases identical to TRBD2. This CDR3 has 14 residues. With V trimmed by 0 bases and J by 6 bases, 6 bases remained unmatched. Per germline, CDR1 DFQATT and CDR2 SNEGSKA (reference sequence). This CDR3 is CSAREGLAGTEQYF. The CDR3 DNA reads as TGCAGTGCTAGAGAAGGGCTAGCGGGGACCGAGCAGTACTTC.

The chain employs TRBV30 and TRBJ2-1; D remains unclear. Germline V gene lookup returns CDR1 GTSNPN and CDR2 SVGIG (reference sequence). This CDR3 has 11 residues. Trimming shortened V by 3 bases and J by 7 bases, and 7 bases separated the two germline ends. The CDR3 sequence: CAWSPRNEQFF. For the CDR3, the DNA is TGTGCCTGGAGCCCCCGGAATGAGCAGTTCTTC.

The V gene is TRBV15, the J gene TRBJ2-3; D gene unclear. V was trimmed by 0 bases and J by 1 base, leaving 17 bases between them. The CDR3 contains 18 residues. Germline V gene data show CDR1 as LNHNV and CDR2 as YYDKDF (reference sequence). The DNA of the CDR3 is TGTGCCACCAGCAGAGATCGCTTGAATGGTCGACGCACAGATACGCAGTATTTT. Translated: CATSRDRLNGRRTDTQYF.

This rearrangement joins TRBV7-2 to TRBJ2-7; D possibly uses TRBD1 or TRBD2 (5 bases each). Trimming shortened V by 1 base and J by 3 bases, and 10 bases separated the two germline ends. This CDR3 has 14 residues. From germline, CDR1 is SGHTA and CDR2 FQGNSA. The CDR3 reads CASSLDEGLYEQYF. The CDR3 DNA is TGTGCCAGCAGCTTAGATGAGGGGCTCTACGAGCAGTACTTC.

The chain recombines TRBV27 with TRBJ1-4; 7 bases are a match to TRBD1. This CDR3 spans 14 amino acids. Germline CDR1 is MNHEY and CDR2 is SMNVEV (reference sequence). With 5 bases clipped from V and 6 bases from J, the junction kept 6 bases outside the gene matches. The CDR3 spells CASSLRDSDEKLFF. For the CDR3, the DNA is TGTGCCAGCAGTCTCCGGGACAGCGATGAAAAACTGTTTTTT.

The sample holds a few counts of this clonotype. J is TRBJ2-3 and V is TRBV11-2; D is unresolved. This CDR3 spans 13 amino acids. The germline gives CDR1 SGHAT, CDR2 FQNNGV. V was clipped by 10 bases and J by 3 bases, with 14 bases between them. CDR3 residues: CATSVRVTDTQYF. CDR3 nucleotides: TGTGCCACCAGTGTTAGGGTAACAGATACGCAGTATTTT. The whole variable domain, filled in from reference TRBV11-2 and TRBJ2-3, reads EAGVAQSPRYKIIEKRQSVAFWCNPISGHATLYWYQQILGQGPKLLIQFQNNGVVDDSQLPKDRFSAERLKGVDSTLKIQPAKLEDSAVYLCATSVRVTDTQYFGPGTRLTVL.

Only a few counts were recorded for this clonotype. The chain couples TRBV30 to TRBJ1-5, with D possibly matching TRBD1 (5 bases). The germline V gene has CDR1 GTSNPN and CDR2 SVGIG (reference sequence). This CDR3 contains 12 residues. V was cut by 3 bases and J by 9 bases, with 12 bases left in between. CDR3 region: CAWREEGSPQHF. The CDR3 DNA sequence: TGTGCCTGGAGAGAGGAGGGGTCGCCCCAGCATTTT. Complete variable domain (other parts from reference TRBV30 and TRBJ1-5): SQTIHQWPATLVQPVGSPLSLECTVEGTSNPNLYWYRQAAGRGLQLLFYSVGIGQISSEVPQNLSASRPQDRQFILSSKKLLLSDSGFYLCAWREEGSPQHFGDGTRLSIL.

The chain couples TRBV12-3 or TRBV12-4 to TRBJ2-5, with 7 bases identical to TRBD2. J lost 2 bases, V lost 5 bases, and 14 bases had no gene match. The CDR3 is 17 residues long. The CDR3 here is CASSLRVGGRDQETQYF. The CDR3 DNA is TGTGCCAGCAGTCTCAGAGTCGGCGGGAGAGATCAAGAGACCCAGTACTTC.

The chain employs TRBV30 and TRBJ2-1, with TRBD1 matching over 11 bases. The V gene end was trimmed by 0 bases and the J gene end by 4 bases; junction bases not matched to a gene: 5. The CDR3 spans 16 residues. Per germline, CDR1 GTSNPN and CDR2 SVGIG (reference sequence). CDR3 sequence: CAWSVSRDRGYNEQFF. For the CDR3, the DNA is TGTGCCTGGAGTGTTTCTCGGGACAGGGGGTACAATGAGCAGTTCTTC.

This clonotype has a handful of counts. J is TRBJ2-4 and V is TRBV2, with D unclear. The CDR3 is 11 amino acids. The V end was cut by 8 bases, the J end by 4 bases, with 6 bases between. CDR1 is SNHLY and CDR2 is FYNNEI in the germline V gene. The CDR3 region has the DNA TGTGCCAGCGAAGTTAAAAACATTCAGTACTTC. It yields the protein CASEVKNIQYF.

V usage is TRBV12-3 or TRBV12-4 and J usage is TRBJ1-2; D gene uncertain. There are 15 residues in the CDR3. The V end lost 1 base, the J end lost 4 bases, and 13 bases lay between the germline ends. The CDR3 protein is CASSLGVSGSYGYTF. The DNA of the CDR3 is TGTGCCAGCAGTTTAGGGGTCTCGGGAAGCTATGGCTACACCTTC.

The chain's CDR3 is CASSRQGLIYNEQFF. In DNA form, the CDR3 reads TGTGCCAGCAGCCGTCAGGGACTAATCTACAATGAGCAGTTCTTC. The chain has TRBV11-2 and TRBJ2-1; 7 bases are a match to TRBD2. The V and J ends lost 5 bases and 3 bases, in that order; junction bases with no gene match: 7. The CDR3 is made up of 15 amino acids. Germline lookup yields CDR1 SGHAT and CDR2 FQNNGV. The whole variable domain, filled in from reference TRBV11-2 and TRBJ2-1, reads EAGVAQSPRYKIIEKRQSVAFWCNPISGHATLYWYQQILGQGPKLLIQFQNNGVVDDSQLPKDRFSAERLKGVDSTLKIQPAKLEDSAVYLCASSRQGLIYNEQFFGPGTRLTVL.

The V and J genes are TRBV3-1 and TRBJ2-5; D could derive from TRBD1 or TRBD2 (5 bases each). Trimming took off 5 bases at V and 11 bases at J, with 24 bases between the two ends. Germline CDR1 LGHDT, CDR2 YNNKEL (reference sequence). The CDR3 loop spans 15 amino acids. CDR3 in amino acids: CASSDNRLGTREQYF. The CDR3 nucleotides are TGTGCCAGCAGCGACAACCGGTTAGGGACGAGGGAGCAGTACTTC.

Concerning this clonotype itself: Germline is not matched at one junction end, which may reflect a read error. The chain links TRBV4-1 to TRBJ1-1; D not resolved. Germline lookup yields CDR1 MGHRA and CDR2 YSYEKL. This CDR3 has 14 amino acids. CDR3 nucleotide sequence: TGCGCCAGCAGCCAAGGAAATAGTAATACTGATGCTTTCTTT. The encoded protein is CASSQGNSNTDAFF.

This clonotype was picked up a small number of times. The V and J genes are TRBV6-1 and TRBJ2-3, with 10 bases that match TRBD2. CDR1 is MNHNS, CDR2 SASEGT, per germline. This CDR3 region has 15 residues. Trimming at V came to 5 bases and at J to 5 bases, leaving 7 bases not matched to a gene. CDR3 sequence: CASSLSGGVVDTQYF. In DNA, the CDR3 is TGTGCCAGCAGTTTAAGCGGGGGGGTCGTAGATACGCAGTATTTT.

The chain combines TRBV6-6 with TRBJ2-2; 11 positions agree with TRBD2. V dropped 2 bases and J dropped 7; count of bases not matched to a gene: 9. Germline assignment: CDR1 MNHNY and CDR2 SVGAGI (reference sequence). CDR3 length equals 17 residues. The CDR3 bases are TGTGCCAGCAGTTACCTAGCGGGAGGAGGAGGTAACGGGGAGCTGTTTTTT. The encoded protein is CASSYLAGGGGNGELFF.

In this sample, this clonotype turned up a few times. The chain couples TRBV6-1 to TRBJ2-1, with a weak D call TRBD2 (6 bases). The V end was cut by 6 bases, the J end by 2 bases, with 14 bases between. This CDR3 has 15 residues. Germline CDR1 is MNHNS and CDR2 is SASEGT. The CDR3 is CASRISRGAYNEQFF. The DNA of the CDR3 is TGTGCCAGCAGGATATCCCGCGGGGCCTACAATGAGCAGTTCTTC.

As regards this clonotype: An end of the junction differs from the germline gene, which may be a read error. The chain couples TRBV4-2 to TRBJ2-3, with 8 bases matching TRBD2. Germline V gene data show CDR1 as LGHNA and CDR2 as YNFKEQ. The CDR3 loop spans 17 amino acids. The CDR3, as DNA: TGTGCCAGCGGCCAGGAATCAAGCGGGAGCGAGGCAGATACGCAGTATTTT. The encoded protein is CASGQESSGSEADTQYF.